This entry is about one T cell receptor (beta chain). The antigen this receptor binds is unknown. Base qualities are not provided; no much larger clone lies one nucleotide away. This entry comes from a study of blood T cell repertoires in COVID-19 (dated by TCRdb to 2019 to 2021). Context from the whole study: Collaborator samples came from the United States, Italy and Spain and covered acute and convalescent phases of COVID-19. The material from the prospective study consisted of cDNA or gDNA derived from T cells, B-cell-depleted T cells, or PBMCs. Subjects who had been exposed to COVID-19, were actively infected with it, or had recovered from it provided the deeply sampled blood TCRbeta repertoires that made up the dataset. The repertoires were made available in a free public database intended to serve as a resource for research on the immune response to SARS-CoV-2. Samples came from the ongoing ImmuneRACE study (first 160 participants) plus 1,254 subjects from 6 global collaborators. The sample metadata nearly always contained a de-identified subject ID, COVID-19 status, age in years and sex. HLA class I and class II types, where available, came from metadata supplied by the sample provider rather than from assay-based typing.

Trimming takes 4 bases from V and 2 bases from J, and the germline ends sit 12 bases apart. The germline V gene gives CDR1 as KGHSH and CDR2 as LQKENI. The CDR3 spans 14 residues, from the cysteine through the phenylalanine. The retained sequence is limited to the CDR3, 42 bases, with the frame set at the first base. Each collaborating institution followed its own protocols to collect whole blood in K2EDTA tubes. For TCRbeta analysis, collaborator samples were shipped as frozen whole blood, as isolated PBMCs, or as DNA extracted from either sample type. Findings and caveats that apply to the study as a whole: How much clinical and demographic metadata was included differed by source and by participant, and the metadata was provided uncurated.

TCRbeta CDR3 regions were amplified from genomic DNA using the immunoSEQ Assay, a bias-controlled multiplex PCR. Regarding the original processing steps: The number of nucleated cells in each sample was estimated from the amplification of reference gene primers within the assay. To quantify the absolute abundance of each unique TCRbeta CDR3 rearrangement, sequence reads were collapsed and filtered. For each sample, productive Simpson clonality was calculated as the square root of Simpson's diversity index across productive rearrangements. Here the immuneACCESS table is served through TCRdb, limited to in-frame sequences with V and J called. Missing clones are a known gap in these copies; in checked studies unresolved V genes cover under half, and the rest lacks a known reason. V and J calls and clone size are those listed in that table; D and trimming were worked out from the DNA. The table for this sample lists about 55,000 clones; around 85% of them were counted only once. The leading ten clones occupy roughly 15% of the sample.

The specimen was peripheral blood. Recombination linked TRBV18 to TRBJ2-7; the D gene lacks a confident call. This TCR came from a human donor in a cohort sampled during active COVID-19. The CDR3 sequence is CASSRPTAAYEQYF. The DNA sequence reads TGTGCCAGCTCACGTCCCACAGCCGCCTACGAGCAGTACTTC.